The 20 T cell receptor beta chains presented below share a single source sample, sequenced in a study of cytomegalovirus exposure and HLA in healthy donors. The PCR employed 60 Vbeta primers together with 13 Jbeta primers. Profiled with immunoSEQ multiplex PCR; TCRdb holds only in-frame clones, not every one. The sample shows 110,000 or so clones, roughly 9% of them seen only once. Input material: PBMCs. The receptors here all came from a woman in her thirties or forties in good health and CMV-seropositive.

This clone occurred a few times. The chain combines TRBV18 with TRBJ1-5; unclear D gene. This CDR3 has 15 amino acids. In germline, CDR1 is KGHSH, CDR2 LQKENI. Trimming took off 0 bases at V and 6 bases at J, with 12 bases between the two ends. This CDR3 reads CASSPPLGEGQPQHF. The CDR3 coding sequence is TGTGCCAGCTCACCACCACTTGGGGAGGGTCAGCCCCAGCATTTT.

There are a few counts of this clone. The chain links TRBV27 to TRBJ2-7; TRBD1 matches 8 bases. In germline, CDR1 is MNHEY, CDR2 SMNVEV (reference sequence). There are 14 residues in the CDR3. Trimming at V came to 5 bases and at J to 0 bases, leaving 3 bases not matched to a gene. This chain's CDR3 is CASSLDRASYEQYF. DNA of the CDR3: TGTGCCAGCAGTCTGGACAGGGCCTCCTACGAGCAGTACTTC.

This clone occurred a few times. The chain couples TRBV19 to TRBJ1-5, with TRBD1 as a possible D gene (5 bases). Looked up from germline, CDR1 is LNHDA and CDR2 is SQIVND (reference sequence). The CDR3 contains 18 residues. Trimming pared 7 bases from V and 2 bases from J, leaving 24 bases between. The CDR3 here is CASNSAGEGVPGNQPQHF. CDR3 sequence (DNA): TGTGCCAGTAACTCCGCGGGAGAAGGGGTCCCTGGCAATCAGCCCCAGCATTTT.

This clone was counted many times. The chain uses TRBV4-1 and TRBJ1-4; no definite D call. Germline values: CDR1 MGHRA, CDR2 YSYEKL. CDR3 size: 16 residues. V lost 1 base to trimming and J lost 0 bases, with 9 bases between them. Here the CDR3 DNA reads TGCGCCAGCAGCCAAGGGGCCTACGCAACTAATGAAAAACTGTTTTTT. The encoded protein is CASSQGAYATNEKLFF.

CDR3 sequence reads: CASTPSEGSETEAFF. The DNA of the CDR3 is TGTGCCAGCACCCCTTCGGAGGGAAGTGAAACTGAAGCTTTCTTT. The V call is TRBV4-2, the J call TRBJ1-1; D is unclear. Germline assignment: CDR1 LGHNA and CDR2 YNFKEQ. The CDR3 totals 15 residues. The V and J ends lost 7 bases and 5 bases respectively, with 20 bases between them.

This clone was recorded a few times. The J gene is TRBJ2-2, the V gene TRBV11-3; D gene uncertain. The CDR3 is 15 residues long. CDR1 is SGHNT and CDR2 is YENEEA in the germline V gene. The ends were cut back, 4 bases at V and 2 bases at J, with 11 bases in the middle. This CDR3 is CASSSNPDNTGELFF. CDR3 nucleotide sequence: TGTGCCAGCAGCTCAAATCCAGATAACACCGGGGAGCTGTTTTTT.

This rearrangement joins TRBV4-2 to TRBJ2-3, with unresolved D. Trimming took off 4 bases at V and 4 bases at J, with 12 bases between the two ends. The CDR3 contains 14 residues. Germline values: CDR1 LGHNA, CDR2 YNFKEQ. CDR3: CASSRNAPADTQYF. In DNA form, the CDR3 reads TGTGCCAGCAGCCGCAATGCCCCGGCAGATACGCAGTATTTT.

This clone showed up just a few times. The chain is built from TRBV15 and TRBJ1-1; D is unclear. Per germline, CDR1 LNHNV and CDR2 YYDKDF (reference sequence). The CDR3 totals 15 residues. V was pared by 1 base and J by 11 bases, with 20 bases between. CDR3 loop: CATSRAPPLSGEAFF. The CDR3 region has the DNA TGTGCCACCAGCAGAGCCCCACCTTTGTCTGGGGAGGCTTTCTTT.

This clone was seen a handful of times. The chain joins TRBV19 to TRBJ2-7; weak D call: TRBD2 (6 bases). CDR3 length: 15 amino acids. Germline CDR1 and CDR2: LNHDA and SQIVND (reference sequence). Trimming took off 6 bases at V and 5 bases at J, with 20 bases between the two ends. The CDR3 DNA reads TGTGCCAGTAGAGTTCAGCGGGCGGGAAACCACGAGCAGTACTTC. Protein product: CASRVQRAGNHEQYF.

This clone has more than one count but fewer than ten. This sequence joins TRBV15 and TRBJ2-2, with D maybe TRBD2 (5 bases). In germline, CDR1 is LNHNV, CDR2 YYDKDF (reference sequence). The CDR3 length is 13 residues. Trimming removed 8 bases at V and 0 bases at J, with 7 bases between. In nucleotides, the CDR3 is TGTGCCACCCTGGGAGCGAACACCGGGGAGCTGTTTTTT. It codes for CATLGANTGELFF.

This clone was seen more than once but under ten times. The chain uses TRBV5-1 and TRBJ2-1; weak D call: TRBD1 (6 bases). The V and J ends lost 3 bases and 4 bases respectively, with 14 bases between them. Looked up from germline, CDR1 is SGHRS and CDR2 is YFSETQ. The CDR3 is 15 residues long. The CDR3 nucleotides read TGCGCCAGCAGCTCGCCGGGGACAACATACAATGAGCAGTTCTTC. Translated: CASSSPGTTYNEQFF.

This clone appeared a few times. This chain joins TRBV7-9 and TRBJ1-5; unclear D gene. Germline assignment: CDR1 SEHNR and CDR2 FQNEAQ (reference sequence). V was shortened by 2 bases and J by 4 bases, with 3 bases between the two germline ends. The CDR3 consists of 12 residues. The chain's CDR3 is CASSLPNQPQHF. The CDR3 DNA is TGTGCCAGCAGCTTACCTAATCAGCCCCAGCATTTT.

This clone showed up just a few times. This chain joins TRBV5-4 and TRBJ2-7, with 13 positions matching TRBD2. Trimming cost V 0 bases and J 2 bases; bases outside gene matches: 2. CDR1 is SGHNT and CDR2 is YYREEE in the germline V gene (reference sequence). The length of the CDR3 is 16 residues. Here the CDR3 reads CASSLGTSGGPYEQYF. The CDR3 DNA follows: TGTGCCAGCAGCTTGGGGACTAGCGGGGGTCCCTACGAGCAGTACTTC.

This clone showed up many times. The chain carries TRBV4-2 and TRBJ2-5, with 16 nucleotides matching TRBD2. V shed 0 bases, J shed 2 bases, and the junction held 3 bases outside the gene matches. CDR1 and CDR2 from the germline V gene are LGHNA and YNFKEQ. This CDR3 comprises 18 residues. The CDR3, as DNA: TGTGCCAGCAGCCAAGAGGGGACTAGCGGGGGGGCTCAAGAGACCCAGTACTTC. It yields the protein CASSQEGTSGGAQETQYF.

This clone was detected only a few times. This sequence joins TRBV6-5 and TRBJ2-2, with TRBD1 as a possible D gene (6 bases). Germline CDR1 reads MNHEY; CDR2 reads SVGAGI. V gave up 0 bases and J gave up 5 bases, with 7 bases separating them. This CDR3 has 14 amino acids. The CDR3 bases are TGTGCCAGCAGTTACTCACAGGGAACCGGGGAGCTGTTTTTT. It specifies CASSYSQGTGELFF.

The genes are TRBV5-1 and TRBJ2-2; 8 bases line up with TRBD1. V was pared by 3 bases and J by 5 bases, with 9 bases of the junction left unmatched. Germline V gene data show CDR1 as SGHRS and CDR2 as YFSETQ. This CDR3 region has 16 residues. CDR3 coding DNA: TGCGCCAGCAGCTCACAGGGGGGTAAAAAGACCGGGGAGCTGTTTTTT. Its translation: CASSSQGGKKTGELFF.

The V gene is TRBV21-1, the J gene TRBJ2-7; the table's D call of TRBD2 was not tested on the DNA. TRBV21-1 is described as a pseudogene. The CDR3 runs to 11 residues. The CDR3 DNA sequence: TGTGCCTGTCAAGCGCACTACGAGCAGTACTTC. It specifies CACQAHYEQYF.

This rearrangement joins TRBV2 to TRBJ2-6; D uncertain. The V end was cut by 3 bases, the J end by 0 bases, with 9 bases between. Germline-derived CDR1 and CDR2 are SNHLY and FYNNEI. This CDR3 is built from 16 residues. The CDR3 DNA reads as TGTGCCAGCAGTGAGGCTGGTTTCTCTGGGGCCAACGTCCTGACTTTC. As protein: CASSEAGFSGANVLTF.

The gene calls are TRBV25-1 and TRBJ2-7; 8 bases align to TRBD2. Germline CDR1 MGHDK, CDR2 SYGVNS. Trimming at V came to 1 base and at J to 1 base, leaving 6 bases not matched to a gene. This CDR3 is built from 16 residues. The CDR3 DNA is TGTGCCAGCAGTGAATTTGGGACTAGAGGTTCCTACGAGCAGTACTTC. This translates into CASSEFGTRGSYEQYF.

This clone was seen more than once but under ten times. The chain has TRBV27 and TRBJ1-1, with D possibly TRBD1 on 5 matching bases. The CDR3 sequence is 15 residues long. Trimming took off 4 bases at V and 5 bases at J, with 17 bases between the two ends. Germline V lookup: CDR1 MNHEY, CDR2 SMNVEV (reference sequence). This CDR3 is CASSSLGAGETEAFF. The CDR3 DNA reads TGTGCCAGCAGTTCACTGGGAGCGGGGGAGACTGAAGCTTTCTTT.